This paragraph reports one TCR beta chain. Its antigen is unknown. One junction end disagrees with the germline gene, perhaps due to a read error. Sequencing was performed with immunoSEQ multiplex PCR; in TCRdb, only in-frame clones are kept and a portion is missing. The sample consists of 2 million to 2.5 million clones, 85% to 95% of them appearing once. The CDR3 contains 12 residues. In germline, CDR1 is MNHNY, CDR2 SVGAGI (reference sequence). These data originate in a study of shared clonotypes between healthy human individuals. Study information: Each donor's CD8 memory used one plate, CD8 naive two, each CD4 subset three.

Whole-study findings and limits: Enrolling few donors narrowed the genetic and exposure-history diversity that was represented. Sampling used blood alone; tissue repertoires probably differ. Naive subsets generally had larger estimated richness than memory subsets.

This TCR was sampled from a man aged 18-30 years in good health. The genes are TRBV6-6 and TRBJ2-7; tentatively, D is TRBD1 (6 bases). Sequenced input: naive CD4+ T cells sorted from blood. The subset is: CD45RA+ positively selected. The CDR3 sequence is CASSYSKGDGNF. CDR3 in DNA: TGTGCCAGCAGTTACTCGAAGGGGGATGGTAACTTC.